This T cell receptor beta chain derives from a study of shared clonotypes between healthy human individuals. At the level of the study: Researchers drew samples from a couple of women and three men aged 18 to 49.

A note on this clone: This specimen includes other DNA sequences encoding the same CDR3.

Donors included only healthy HIV-negative adults lacking recent acute infections or vaccinations. Sequenced by immunoSEQ multiplex PCR; TCRdb stores in-frame clones only, minus some. The data contain a few million clones, more than 85% of them singletons. Germline CDR1 is SGDLS and CDR2 is YYNGEE. The CDR3 length is 14 residues. Trimming left V 3 bases short and J 2 bases short, with 9 bases between. The receptor was isolated from a young man in good health. Some clones in this sample may be carry-over from other donors' samples. Source material: naive CD4+ T cells from PBMCs. Specified subset: CD45RA+ positively selected. The chain carries TRBV9 and TRBJ1-3; maybe TRBD1 (5 bases). The CDR3 region is CASSAGTAGNTIYF. CDR3 sequence (DNA): TGTGCCAGCAGCGCAGGGACGGCTGGAAACACCATATATTTT.